This T cell receptor (beta chain) was documented in a study of radiation and T cells in renal cell carcinoma. Time point defined: baseline pretreatment blood. Noted treatment: 15 Gy SBRT to primary tumor, nephrectomy 4 weeks later. V gave up 7 bases and J gave up 0 bases, with 6 bases separating them. CDR3 length: 12 amino acids. The germline V gene has CDR1 MNHEY and CDR2 SVGAGI. Profiling relied on immunoSEQ multiplex PCR, and the TCRdb table lists in-frame clones only, not all of them. Of about 130,000 clones in the sample, more than 70% were seen once. This sample comprised blood, obtained from a patient whose treatment included radiotherapy and nephrectomy. The chain uses TRBV6-5 and TRBJ1-1, with D hard to call. The receptor was derived from a woman aged 45-65 years with renal cell carcinoma. CDR3 coding DNA: TGTGCCAGCAATCGACTGAACACTGAAGCTTTCTTT. Amino acid sequence: CASNRLNTEAFF.